The 11 T cell receptor beta chains given below trace back to one sample, sequenced in a study of metastatic and nonmetastatic thyroid tumors. TCRdb re-processed the PCR reads through MiXCR. Among under 35,000 clones listed, 20% to 25% were seen once. None of the patients had undergone any treatment ahead of thyroid surgery. The sample was blood. These receptors all stem from a female donor with papillary thyroid cancer or a benign thyroid nodule (not recorded which). Some clones in this sample may be carry-over from other donors' samples.

This clone came up many times. This chain joins TRBV18 and TRBJ2-4, with D possibly TRBD1 on 7 matching bases. In germline, CDR1 is KGHSH, CDR2 LQKENI. The V end lost 0 bases, the J end lost 7 bases, and 16 bases lay between the germline ends. CDR3 length: 16 amino acids. CDR3 protein: CASSPPDRRGVNIQYF. Here the CDR3 DNA reads TGTGCCAGCTCACCACCGGATCGCAGGGGGGTGAACATTCAGTACTTC.

V is TRBV5-1 and J is TRBJ1-2; perhaps TRBD1 as D (6 bases). The V gene's germline CDR1 is SGHRS and CDR2 YFSETQ. The CDR3 sequence is 15 residues long. The V end lost 5 bases, the J end lost 0 bases, and 14 bases lay between the germline ends. The CDR3 DNA reads TGCGCCAGCAGACCAGGGGACGCAGCTAACTATGGCTACACCTTC. This gives the protein CASRPGDAANYGYTF.

This clone was seen a handful of times. The rearrangement joins TRBV6-1 to TRBJ2-7, with D maybe TRBD1 (5 bases). Between the trimmed V and J ends, which lost 7 bases and 1 base, there was a span of 17 bases. Germline V CDR1 and CDR2: MNHNS, SASEGT. The length of the CDR3 is 15 residues. CDR3 in amino acids: CASTPIRTYSYEQYF. Written as DNA, the CDR3 is TGTGCCAGCACCCCAATACGGACATATTCCTACGAGCAGTACTTC.

This chain connects TRBV6-1 to TRBJ2-1; 8 nucleotides align to TRBD2. The CDR3 runs to 14 residues. Germline V gene sequence: CDR1 MNHNS, CDR2 SASEGT. Unmatched junction bases numbered 13, after V lost 10 bases and J lost 8 bases. As DNA, the CDR3 is TGTGCCACCCGGGGGGGGGTACGGGTGGATGAGCAGTTCTTC. Its translation: CATRGGVRVDEQFF.

At least ten counts were recorded for this clone. The chain combines TRBV7-2 with TRBJ1-2, with D possibly TRBD1 on 6 matching bases. In germline, CDR1 is SGHTA, CDR2 FQGNSA. This CDR3 has 13 amino acids. With 4 bases removed from V and 4 bases from J, the gap between germline ends came to 10 bases. The CDR3 sequence is CASSSGRGYGYTF. CDR3 in DNA: TGTGCCAGCAGCTCCGGCAGGGGCTATGGCTACACCTTC.

This clone came up a few times. A read error may account for a junction end that differs from germline. V gene TRBV27 combines with J gene TRBJ2-3; possibly TRBD2 for D (5 bases). Germline CDR1 reads MNHEY; CDR2 reads SMNVEV (reference sequence). The CDR3 has 15 residues. DNA for the CDR3: TGTGCCAGCAGGGGTTTAGCGCGAGACACAGATCCGCAGTATTTT. Amino acids: CASRGLARDTDPQYF.

This rearrangement joins TRBV7-2 to TRBJ2-7; D remains unclear. Germline lookup yields CDR1 SGHTA and CDR2 FQGNSA. Deletions cut 4 bases from V and 2 bases from J, with 9 bases between. There are 13 residues in the CDR3. DNA for the CDR3: TGTGCCAGCAGCTCGCGGACCCCCTACGAGCAGTACTTC. Amino acid sequence: CASSSRTPYEQYF.

This clone showed up just a few times. The rearrangement links TRBV20-1 to TRBJ2-1; the match to TRBD2 covers 10 bases. Germline loops: CDR1 DFQATT, CDR2 SNEGSKA (reference sequence). This CDR3 comprises 15 residues. J lost 7 bases, V lost 5 bases, and 11 bases had no gene match. CDR3 coding DNA: TGCAGTGCTTATTCTAGCGGGAGCTCCCCTAATGAGCAGTTCTTC. Translation: CSAYSSGSSPNEQFF.

There are many counts of this clone. CDR3 in amino acids: CASILRDGNTIYF. CDR3 in DNA: TGTGCCAGCATTTTGAGGGATGGAAACACCATATATTTT. The chain recombines TRBV2 with TRBJ1-3, with D unresolved. Looked up from germline, CDR1 is SNHLY and CDR2 is FYNNEI. The CDR3 length is 13 residues. V lost 7 bases to trimming and J lost 3 bases, with 10 bases between them.

The chain carries TRBV6-2 or TRBV6-3 and TRBJ1-6, with 7 bases fitting TRBD1. Trimming removed 1 base from V and 7 bases from J; junction bases left unmatched: 7. Germline CDR1 reads MNHEY; CDR2 reads SVGEGT. CDR3 size: 16 residues. The CDR3 nucleotides read TGTGCCAGCAGTTACTACCGGACAGGCGGGAATTCACCCCTCCACTTT. This gives the protein CASSYYRTGGNSPLHF.

At least ten counts were recorded for this clone. This chain joins TRBV30 and TRBJ1-2; D call uncertain. The CDR3 covers 12 residues. Trimming stripped 0 bases from V and 5 bases from J, with 7 bases between. The germline V gene encodes CDR1 GTSNPN and CDR2 SVGIG (reference sequence). The CDR3, as DNA: TGTGCCTGGAGTGTCAGGAGTTATGGCTACACCTTC. It codes for CAWSVRSYGYTF.